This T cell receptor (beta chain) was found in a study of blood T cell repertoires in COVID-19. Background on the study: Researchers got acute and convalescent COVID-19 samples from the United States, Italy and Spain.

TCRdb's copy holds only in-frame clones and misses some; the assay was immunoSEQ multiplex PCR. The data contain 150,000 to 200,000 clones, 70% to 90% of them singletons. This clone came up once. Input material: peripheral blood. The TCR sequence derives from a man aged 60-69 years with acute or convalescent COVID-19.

In DNA, the CDR3 is TGCAGCGCAGGGGCCCGAGATCAGCCCCAGCATTTT. It translates to CSAGARDQPQHF. This chain links TRBV29-1 with TRBJ1-5; perhaps TRBD1 as D (6 bases). V was pared by 7 bases and J by 5 bases, with 12 bases between. Per germline, CDR1 SQVTM and CDR2 ANQGSEA. The CDR3 is 12 residues long. The full variable domain, in which reference TRBV29-1 and TRBJ1-5 provide the parts outside the CDR3, is SAVISQKPSRDICQRGTSLTIQCQVDSQVTMMFWYRQQPGQSLTLIATANQGSEATYESGFVIDKFPISRPNLTFSTLTVSNMSPEDSSIYLCSAGARDQPQHFGDGTRLSIL.